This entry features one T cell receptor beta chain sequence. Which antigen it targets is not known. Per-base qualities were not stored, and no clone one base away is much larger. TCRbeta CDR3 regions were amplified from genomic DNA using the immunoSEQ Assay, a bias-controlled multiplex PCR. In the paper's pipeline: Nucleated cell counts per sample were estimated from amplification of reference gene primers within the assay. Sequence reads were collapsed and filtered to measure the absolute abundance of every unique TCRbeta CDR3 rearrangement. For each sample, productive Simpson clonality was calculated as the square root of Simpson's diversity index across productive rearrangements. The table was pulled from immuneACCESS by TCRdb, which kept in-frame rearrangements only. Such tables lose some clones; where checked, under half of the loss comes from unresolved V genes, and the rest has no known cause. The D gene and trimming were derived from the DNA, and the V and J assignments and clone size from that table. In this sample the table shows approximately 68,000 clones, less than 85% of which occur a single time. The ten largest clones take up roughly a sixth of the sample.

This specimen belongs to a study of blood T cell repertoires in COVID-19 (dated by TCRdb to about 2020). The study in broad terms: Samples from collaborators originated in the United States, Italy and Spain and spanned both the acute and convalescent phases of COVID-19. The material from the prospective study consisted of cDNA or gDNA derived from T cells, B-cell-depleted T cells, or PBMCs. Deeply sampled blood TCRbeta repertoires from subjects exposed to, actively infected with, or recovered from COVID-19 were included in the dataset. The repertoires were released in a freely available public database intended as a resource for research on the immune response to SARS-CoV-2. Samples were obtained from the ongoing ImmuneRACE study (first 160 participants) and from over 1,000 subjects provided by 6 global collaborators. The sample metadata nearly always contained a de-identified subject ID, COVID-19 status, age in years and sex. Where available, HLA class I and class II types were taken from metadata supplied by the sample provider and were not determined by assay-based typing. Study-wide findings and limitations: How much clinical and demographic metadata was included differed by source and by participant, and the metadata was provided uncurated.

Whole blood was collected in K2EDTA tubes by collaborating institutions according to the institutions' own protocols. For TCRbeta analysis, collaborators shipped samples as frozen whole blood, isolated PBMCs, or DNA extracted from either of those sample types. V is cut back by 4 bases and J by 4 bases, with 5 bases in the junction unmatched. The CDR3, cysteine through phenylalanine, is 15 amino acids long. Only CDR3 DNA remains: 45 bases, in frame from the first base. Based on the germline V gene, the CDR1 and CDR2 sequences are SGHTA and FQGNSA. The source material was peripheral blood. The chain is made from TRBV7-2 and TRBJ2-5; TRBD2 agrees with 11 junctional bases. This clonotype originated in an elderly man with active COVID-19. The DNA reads TGTGCCAGCAGCTCCCTCGGGACTAGCGGAGAGACCCAGTACTTC. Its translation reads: CASSSLGTSGETQYF. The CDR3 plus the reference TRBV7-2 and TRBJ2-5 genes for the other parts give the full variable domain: GAGVSQSPSNKVTEKGKDVELRCDPISGHTALYWYRQSLGQGLEFLIYFQGNSAPDKSGLPSDRFSAERTGGSVSTLTIQRTQQEDSAVYLCASSSLGTSGETQYFGPGTRLLVL.